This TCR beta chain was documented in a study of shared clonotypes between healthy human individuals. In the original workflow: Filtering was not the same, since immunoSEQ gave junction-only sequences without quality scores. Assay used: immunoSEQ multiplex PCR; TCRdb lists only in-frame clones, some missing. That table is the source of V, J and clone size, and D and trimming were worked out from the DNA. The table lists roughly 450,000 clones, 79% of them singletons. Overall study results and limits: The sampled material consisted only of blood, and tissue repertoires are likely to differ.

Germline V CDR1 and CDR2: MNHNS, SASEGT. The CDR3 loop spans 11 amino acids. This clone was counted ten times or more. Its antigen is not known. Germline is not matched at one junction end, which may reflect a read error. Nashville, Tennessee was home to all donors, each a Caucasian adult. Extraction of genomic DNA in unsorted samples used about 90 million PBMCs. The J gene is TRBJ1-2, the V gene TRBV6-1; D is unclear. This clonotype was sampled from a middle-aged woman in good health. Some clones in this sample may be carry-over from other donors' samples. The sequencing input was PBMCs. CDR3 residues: CASSHSGPQLF. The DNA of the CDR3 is TGTGCCAGCAGTCACAGCGGCCCACAACTCTTC.